This TCR beta chain was retrieved from a study of cytomegalovirus exposure and HLA in healthy donors. Study-level background: Early released data comprised tens of millions of unique TCRs from HLA-typed donors. Broader study findings: Most of the TCR beta V segments (in an earlier analysis) were productive either about 87% or about 30% of the time. While the bulk of TCR sequences proved rare, some public TCRs turned up in many donors. Researchers reported in a later analysis that common viral pathogens appeared linked to several top clusters.

13 Jbeta primers and 60 Vbeta primers were used for the PCR. Sequencing was performed with immunoSEQ multiplex PCR; in TCRdb, only in-frame clones are kept and a portion is missing. Of roughly 130,000 clones detected, about 78% appear once; the ten largest clones hold around 2.6%. For this clone: The antigen is not known.

In germline, CDR1 is MNHEY, CDR2 SVGAGI. Deletions cut 10 bases from V and 0 bases from J, with 16 bases between. CDR3 length: 15 amino acids. The sequence was obtained from a human donor in good health. The rearrangement uses TRBV6-5 and TRBJ1-5, with D possibly TRBD1 on 6 matching bases. Sequenced material: PBMCs. CDR3 loop: CATRNRDNSNQPQHF. The DNA of the CDR3 is TGTGCCACCAGAAACAGGGACAATAGCAATCAGCCCCAGCATTTT.